These 27 T cell receptor beta chains came from one sample sequenced in a study of response to subunit inactivated influenza vaccine. TCRdb re-derived calls from the RT-PCR reads in MiXCR, one entry per CDR3 protein. The table lists approximately 700,000 distinct CDR3 sequences, 15% to 18% of them singletons. Sequencing was performed on PBMCs from blood, taken 11 to 12 days after vaccination. These TCRs come from a man aged 50 to 60 who received an inactivated influenza vaccine.

In the case of this clonotype: A single base separates this from a much larger clone, so it may be a read error. V gene TRBV7-7 combines with J gene TRBJ2-1, with a weak D call TRBD2 (6 bases). The CDR3 loop spans 15 amino acids. Between the trimmed V and J ends, which lost 6 bases and 6 bases, there was a span of 18 bases. Germline-derived CDR1 and CDR2 are SSHAT and FNYEAQ (reference sequence). This CDR3 reads CASSLIGTGTNEQFF. The CDR3 bases are TGTGCCAGCAGTTTAATCGGGACTGGCACCAATGAGCAGTTCTTC.

Many counts were recorded for this clonotype. Compared with germline, one end of the junction differs, possibly owing to a read error. The V and J genes are TRBV7-9 and TRBJ2-3; 10 bases fit TRBD2. CDR3 length: 15 residues. Looked up from germline, CDR1 is SEHNR and CDR2 is FQNEAQ (reference sequence). The CDR3 coding sequence is TGTGCCAGCAGCCTAGCGGGAGTTGTGACAGATACGCAGTATTTT. This gives the protein CASSLAGVVTDTQYF.

This chain links TRBV20-1 with TRBJ1-4; 12 bases align to TRBD1. V shed 5 bases and J 7 bases; nucleotides not matched to a gene: 17. Germline loops: CDR1 DFQATT, CDR2 SNEGSKA (reference sequence). CDR3 length: 18 residues. CDR3 DNA: TGCAGTGCTTACTCCAACGCGGGACAGGGGGCGAAGGGTGAAAAACTGTTTTTT. This encodes CSAYSNAGQGAKGEKLFF.

This clonotype was detected only a few times. This chain connects TRBV20-1 to TRBJ2-7; 8 nucleotides line up with TRBD2. After removal of 5 bases from V and 3 bases from J, the junction contained 12 bases not matched to a gene. The CDR3 has 15 residues. Germline V gene lookup returns CDR1 DFQATT and CDR2 SNEGSKA (reference sequence). In DNA, the CDR3 is TGCAGTGCTCACGGGGTAGCGGGGAAGAACTACGAGCAGTACTTC. Translation: CSAHGVAGKNYEQYF.

The chain is built from TRBV10-3 and TRBJ2-1; 11 bases match TRBD1. Losses at the gene ends were 5 bases for V and 6 bases for J; bases not matched to a gene: 6. Germline CDR1 and CDR2: ENHRY and SYGVKD. This CDR3 is 15 amino acids long. CDR3 bases: TGTGCCATCAGTTCGGACAGGGGGCTTACCAATGAGCAGTTCTTC. As protein: CAISSDRGLTNEQFF.

J is TRBJ2-7 and V is TRBV5-1; unclear D gene. Trimming cost V 4 bases and J 5 bases, with 16 bases left between them. Germline V gene lookup returns CDR1 SGHRS and CDR2 YFSETQ. CDR3 size: 14 residues. CDR3: CASSTTPLDHEQYF. The CDR3 bases are TGCGCCAGCAGCACAACTCCTCTGGATCACGAGCAGTACTTC.

The chain carries TRBV6-1 and TRBJ2-7; TRBD1 aligns across 12 bases. The CDR3 length is 15 residues. The germline V gene has CDR1 MNHNS and CDR2 SASEGT. Unmatched junction bases numbered 9, after V lost 4 bases and J lost 8 bases. CDR3 in amino acids: CASSVSGTGGRKQYF. The DNA for the CDR3 is TGTGCCAGCAGTGTATCCGGGACAGGGGGCAGGAAGCAGTACTTC.

The chain links TRBV20-1 to TRBJ2-7; 13 bases align to TRBD2. Germline-derived CDR1 and CDR2 are DFQATT and SNEGSKA (reference sequence). The ends lost 2 bases at V and 0 bases at J; junction bases unmatched: 10. CDR3 size: 18 residues. This CDR3 is CSARLWRLAGGSSYEQYF. The CDR3 region has the DNA TGCAGTGCTAGACTTTGGAGACTAGCGGGAGGATCCTCCTACGAGCAGTACTTC.

This rearrangement joins TRBV25-1 to TRBJ2-1; TRBD1 is a possible D gene (8 bases). Trimming shortened V by 5 bases and J by 8 bases, and 16 bases separated the two germline ends. The CDR3 is 14 amino acids. The germline CDR1 and CDR2 sequences are MGHDK and SYGVNS. CDR3 nucleotides: TGTGCCAGCAGTAGTGGACAGGGAGGGGATGAGCAGTTCTTC. Protein sequence: CASSSGQGGDEQFF.

The table lists this clonotype with a few counts. The chain joins TRBV6-5 to TRBJ2-1; 8 nucleotides align to TRBD1. Unmatched junction bases numbered 7, after V lost 2 bases and J lost 7 bases. The germline V gene has CDR1 MNHEY and CDR2 SVGAGI. This CDR3 is built from 15 residues. As DNA, the CDR3 is TGTGCCAGCAGTTACATACGGACAGGGAAGAATGAGCAGTTCTTC. Its protein product is CASSYIRTGKNEQFF.

This clonotype was found a few times. The gene calls are TRBV10-3 and TRBJ2-1; 9 nucleotides match TRBD1. CDR1 and CDR2 (germline): ENHRY, SYGVKD. The junction had 6 bases not matched to a gene; V was cut back by 6 bases and J by 6 bases. CDR3 length: 14 residues. In DNA form, the CDR3 reads TGTGCCATCAGCTATCAGACAGGGGGCAATGAGCAGTTCTTC. As protein: CAISYQTGGNEQFF.

The CDR3 nucleotides are TGCAGTGCTAGAGACGGGAGCGGCATGACGGTCTATGAGCAGTTCTTC. This translates into CSARDGSGMTVYEQFF. The chain recombines TRBV20-1 with TRBJ2-1; TRBD2 might be the D (6 bases). The CDR3 length is 16 residues. Germline CDR1 and CDR2: DFQATT and SNEGSKA (reference sequence). Trimming took 0 bases from V and 8 from J, leaving 20 bases between them.

This CDR3 reads CASSVQGLAANNEQFF. The CDR3 nucleotides read TGTGCCAGCAGCGTACAAGGTCTAGCGGCAAACAATGAGCAGTTCTTC. V usage is TRBV9 and J usage is TRBJ2-1; 7 bases agree with TRBD2. CDR1 is SGDLS, CDR2 YYNGEE, per germline. The CDR3 is 16 amino acids. The V and J ends lost 1 base and 5 bases, in that order; junction bases with no gene match: 9.

The chain combines TRBV12-3 or TRBV12-4 with TRBJ1-2, with D possibly matching TRBD1 (5 bases). This CDR3 spans 14 amino acids. The V end lost 8 bases, the J end lost 0 bases, and 13 bases lay between the germline ends. The CDR3 DNA follows: TGTGCCAGCGCTCCTGGGGCGGCTAACTATGGCTACACCTTC. Amino acid sequence: CASAPGAANYGYTF.

This clonotype was found a few times. The chain has TRBV7-2 and TRBJ2-5, with 10 bases lining up with TRBD1. V lost 3 bases, J lost 7 bases, and 5 bases stayed unmatched. Germline V gene lookup returns CDR1 SGHTA and CDR2 FQGNSA. The CDR3 runs to 14 residues. The chain's CDR3 is CASSLTGGAGTQYF. Written as DNA, the CDR3 is TGTGCCAGCAGCTTGACAGGGGGCGCAGGGACCCAGTACTTC.

The chain combines TRBV6-1 with TRBJ1-6; 7 nucleotides agree with TRBD1. Germline V gene sequence: CDR1 MNHNS, CDR2 SASEGT. V was clipped by 5 bases and J by 10 bases; unmatched bases: 14. CDR3 length: 16 residues. The CDR3 DNA sequence: TGTGCCAGCAGTCCCTACGGCGCCGACAGGGCCTCACCCCTCCACTTT. Protein product: CASSPYGADRASPLHF.

This clonotype was detected a few times. This chain uses TRBV28 with TRBJ1-3, with TRBD1 as a possible D gene (5 bases). This CDR3 spans 14 amino acids. V lost 5 bases and J lost 0, with 8 bases in between. Germline loops: CDR1 MDHEN, CDR2 SYDVKM. The CDR3 sequence: CASSTTASGNTIYF. The CDR3 DNA reads as TGTGCCAGCAGTACGACAGCCTCTGGAAACACCATATATTTT.

In its sample, this clonotype was seen a few times. This chain joins TRBV20-1 and TRBJ2-2; 7 nucleotides align to TRBD2. The CDR3 is 15 residues long. Germline loops: CDR1 DFQATT, CDR2 SNEGSKA (reference sequence). V dropped 6 bases and J dropped 1; count of bases not matched to a gene: 8. CDR3 in DNA: TGCAGTGCCCGAGGAGCTAGCGGGAACACCGGGGAGCTGTTTTTT. This gives the protein CSARGASGNTGELFF.

In this sample, this clonotype turned up a few times. The chain is built from TRBV20-1 and TRBJ2-1, with D possibly called TRBD1 or TRBD2 (5 bases each). CDR3 length equals 15 residues. CDR1 is DFQATT and CDR2 is SNEGSKA in the germline V gene (reference sequence). The V gene lost 5 bases and the J gene lost 7 bases, with 21 bases spanning the gap. The CDR3 sequence is CSALRYTGRPNEQFF. In DNA, the CDR3 is TGCAGTGCTCTTCGATACACGGGGCGGCCAAATGAGCAGTTCTTC.

This clonotype was counted a few times. The J gene is TRBJ2-3, the V gene TRBV20-1; 7 bases are a match to TRBD2. CDR3 size: 13 residues. With V trimmed by 7 bases and J by 4 bases, 8 bases remained unmatched. Germline values: CDR1 DFQATT, CDR2 SNEGSKA (reference sequence). Here the CDR3 reads CSVDDGRADTQYF. DNA for the CDR3: TGCAGTGTTGACGATGGGAGGGCAGATACGCAGTATTTT.

The chain combines TRBV7-8 with TRBJ2-7; no firm D call. Germline-derived CDR1 and CDR2 are SGHVS and FQNEAQ. V dropped 5 bases and J dropped 9 bases, with 14 bases sitting between them. The CDR3 runs to 12 residues. CDR3 region: CASSHRAERQYF. The CDR3 DNA reads TGTGCCAGCAGCCACCGGGCAGAGCGGCAGTACTTC.

V and J are TRBV7-2 and TRBJ1-1; possibly TRBD1 for D (6 bases). The V gene's germline CDR1 is SGHTA and CDR2 FQGNSA. V gave up 2 bases and J gave up 1 base, with 8 bases separating them. The CDR3 is made up of 14 amino acids. CDR3 protein: CASSLPTGNTEAFF. The DNA of the CDR3 is TGTGCCAGCAGCTTACCGACAGGGAACACTGAAGCTTTCTTT.

This clonotype was counted only a few times. The V gene is TRBV25-1, the J gene TRBJ2-7; a weak D match, TRBD2 (6 bases). The germline CDR1 and CDR2 sequences are MGHDK and SYGVNS. CDR3 size: 14 residues. Trimming cost V 3 bases and J 6 bases, with 15 bases left between them. The CDR3 region has the DNA TGTGCCAGCAGTGACTGGCAGGGAGGCTTCGAGCAGTACTTC. This codes for CASSDWQGGFEQYF.

Only a few counts were recorded for this clonotype. The V gene is TRBV7-8, the J gene TRBJ2-1; D call uncertain. Trimming shortened V by 5 bases and J by 9 bases, and 14 bases separated the two germline ends. This CDR3 is 13 amino acids long. Germline CDR1 reads SGHVS; CDR2 reads FQNEAQ. CDR3 coding DNA: TGTGCCAGCAGCAAGCGAGAGGATGGTGAGCAGTTCTTC. Its translation is CASSKREDGEQFF.

The chain uses TRBV20-1 and TRBJ2-7; 14 nucleotides line up with TRBD2. V dropped 3 bases and J dropped 2; count of bases not matched to a gene: 12. The CDR3 has 18 amino acids. Per germline, CDR1 DFQATT and CDR2 SNEGSKA (reference sequence). The CDR3 loop reads CSASGPGLAGGWAYEQYF. Here the CDR3 DNA reads TGCAGTGCTAGCGGTCCCGGACTAGCGGGAGGTTGGGCCTACGAGCAGTACTTC.

J is TRBJ2-1 and V is TRBV20-1; the match to TRBD1 covers 8 bases. CDR1 is DFQATT and CDR2 is SNEGSKA in the germline V gene (reference sequence). V trimming: 6 bases; J trimming: 9 bases; junction bases outside the gene matches: 7. This CDR3 is 12 amino acids long. In nucleotides, the CDR3 is TGCAGTGCGCCCACGACAGGGGTTGAGCAGTTCTTC. This codes for CSAPTTGVEQFF.

This chain links TRBV11-2 with TRBJ2-3, with D uncertain. Germline V gene sequence: CDR1 SGHAT, CDR2 FQNNGV. Between the trimmed V and J ends, which lost 6 bases and 4 bases, there was a span of 14 bases. CDR3 length equals 14 residues. The CDR3 loop reads CASSLQLLADTQYF. In nucleotides, the CDR3 is TGTGCCAGCAGTCTTCAACTGCTAGCAGATACGCAGTATTTT.